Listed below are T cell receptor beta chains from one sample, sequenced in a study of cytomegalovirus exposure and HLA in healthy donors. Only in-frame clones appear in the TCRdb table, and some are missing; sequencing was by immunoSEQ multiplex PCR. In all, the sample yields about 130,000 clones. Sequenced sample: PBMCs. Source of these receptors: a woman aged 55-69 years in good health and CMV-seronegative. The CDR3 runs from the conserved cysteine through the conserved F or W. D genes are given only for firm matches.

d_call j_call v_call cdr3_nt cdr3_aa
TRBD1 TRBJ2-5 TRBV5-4 TGTGCCAGCCGCAGACCGGGACAGGGCCAAGAGACCCAGTACTTC CASRRPGQGQETQYF
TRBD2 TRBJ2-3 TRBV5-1 TGCGCCAGCAGCCACTCCTCAGCGGGGGGCCGCACAGATACGCAGTATTTT CASSHSSAGGRTDTQYF
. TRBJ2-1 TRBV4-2 TGTGCCAGCAGCCAAGGGAGGGCTAGCGTCAGTGAGCAGTTCTTC CASSQGRASVSEQFF
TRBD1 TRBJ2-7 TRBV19 TGTGCCAGTAGTATAGCTATTGGACAGGCCTACGAGCAGTACTTC CASSIAIGQAYEQYF
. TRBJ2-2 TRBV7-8 TGTGCCAGCAGCTACTTTAGCGGGAACACCGGGGAGCTGTTTTTT CASSYFSGNTGELFF
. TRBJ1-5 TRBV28 TGTGCCAGCAGGTGGGAAGGGGGGGTCAATCAGCCCCAGCATTTT CASRWEGGVNQPQHF
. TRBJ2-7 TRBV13 TGTGCCAGCAGCGCAAATACCCGGGACGAGCAGTACTTC CASSANTRDEQYF
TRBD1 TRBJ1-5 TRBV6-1 TGTGCCAGCAGTGAAGCGGTTTTACAGGGGCATCAGCCCCAGCATTTT CASSEAVLQGHQPQHF
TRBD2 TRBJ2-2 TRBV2 TGTGCCAGCCACCTAGCGGGGGGAGCCGGGGAGCTGTTTTTT CASHLAGGAGELFF
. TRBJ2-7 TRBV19 TGTGCCAGTAGTATCGGACGGCAGGACTACGAGCAGTACTTC CASSIGRQDYEQYF
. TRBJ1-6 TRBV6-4 TGTGCCAGCAGTGAATTTTCGGCGGCGTTTAATTCACCCCTCCACTTT CASSEFSAAFNSPLHF
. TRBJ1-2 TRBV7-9 TGTGCCAGCAGCTTAGGGGCTGTGTGGGGCGCAGGATGGGATGGCTACACCTTC CASSLGAVWGAGWDGYTF
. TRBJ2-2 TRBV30 TGTGCCTGGAGTACAGCAATCACCGGGGAGCTGTTTTTT CAWSTAITGELFF
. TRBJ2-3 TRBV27 TGTGCCAGCAGCATTCGGGGTCGGGATACGCAGTATTTT CASSIRGRDTQYF
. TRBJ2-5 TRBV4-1 TGCGCCAGCAGCCAAGTAGGGCGGGGGACCCAGTACTTC CASSQVGRGTQYF
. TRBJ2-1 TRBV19 TGTGCCAGTAGTACATTGACAGCAAGTCCGGGCTATGAGCAGTTCTTC CASSTLTASPGYEQFF
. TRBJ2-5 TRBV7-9 TGTGCCAGCAGCCCCAAGGGGAGGCCCCAAGAGACCCAGTACTTC CASSPKGRPQETQYF
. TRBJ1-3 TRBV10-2 TGCGCCAGCAGTGAGGACACCCCAGGGACTGGAAACACCATATATTTT CASSEDTPGTGNTIYF
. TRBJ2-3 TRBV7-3 TGTGCCAGCAGCTTAGGGAGCGTCACAGATACGCAGTATTTT CASSLGSVTDTQYF
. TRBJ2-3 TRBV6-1 TGTGCCAGTACTTGGAGTGGCACAGATACGCAGTATTTT CASTWSGTDTQYF
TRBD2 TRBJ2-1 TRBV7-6 TGTGCCAGCAGCTTACGGTCCCTTCCTAGCGGAGGAGGTAACAATGAGCAGTTCTTC CASSLRSLPSGGGNNEQFF
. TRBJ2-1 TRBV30 TGTGCCTGGGAGCGGGACAGGAATGGGCAGTTCTTC CAWERDRNGQFF
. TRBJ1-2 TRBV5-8 TGTGCCAGCAGCTTGAACGCGGCGGGCGGCTACACCTTC CASSLNAAGGYTF
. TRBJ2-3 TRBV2 TGTGCCGCGGGAACAGGGGAAGATACGCAGTATTTT CAAGTGEDTQYF
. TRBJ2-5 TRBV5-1 TGCGCCAGCAGCCCAGCGGTCTCGGAGACCCAGTACTTC CASSPAVSETQYF
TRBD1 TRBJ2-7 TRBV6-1 TGTGCCAGCAGTGACTGGGACAGAAATTCCTACGAGCAGTACTTC CASSDWDRNSYEQYF
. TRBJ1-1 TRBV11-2 TGTGCCAGCAGCTCCCAGGAGAACACTGAAGCTTTCTTT CASSSQENTEAFF
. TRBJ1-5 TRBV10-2 TGCGCCAGCAGTGAGTCCCCGTATCAGCCCCAGCATTTT CASSESPYQPQHF